This TCR beta chain appears in the sequencing data of a study of cytomegalovirus exposure and HLA in healthy donors. Amplification used 60 Vbeta primers and 13 Jbeta primers. Sequenced by immunoSEQ multiplex PCR; TCRdb stores in-frame clones only, minus some. The sample lists about 120,000 clones, around three quarters occurring once. Study outcomes and limitations: Based on reports, TCR beta sequences accurately predicted HLA-A and HLA-B alleles for most subjects.

With regard to this clone: Its antigen is not identified.

This receptor was obtained from a human donor in good health. Sequenced: PBMCs.

In DNA form, the CDR3 reads TGTGCCTGGGGCCGATACCAGGGGCGCTCCTACGAGCAGTACTTC. Its protein is CAWGRYQGRSYEQYF. This sequence joins TRBV30 and TRBJ2-7; TRBD1 might be the D (6 bases). CDR1 is GTSNPN, CDR2 SVGIG, per germline (reference sequence). With 5 bases removed from V and 0 bases from J, the gap between germline ends came to 17 bases. The CDR3 sequence is 15 residues long.